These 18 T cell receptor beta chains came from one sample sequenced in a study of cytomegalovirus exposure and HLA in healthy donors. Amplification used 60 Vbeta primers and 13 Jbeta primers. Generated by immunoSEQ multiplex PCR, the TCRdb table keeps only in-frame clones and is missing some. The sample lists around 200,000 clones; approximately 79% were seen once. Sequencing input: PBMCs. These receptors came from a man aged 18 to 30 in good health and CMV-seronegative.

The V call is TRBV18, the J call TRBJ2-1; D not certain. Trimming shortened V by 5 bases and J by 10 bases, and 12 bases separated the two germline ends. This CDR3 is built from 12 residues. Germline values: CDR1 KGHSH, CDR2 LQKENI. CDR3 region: CASSSDSDEQFF. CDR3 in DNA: TGTGCCAGCTCATCCGACTCCGACGAGCAGTTCTTC.

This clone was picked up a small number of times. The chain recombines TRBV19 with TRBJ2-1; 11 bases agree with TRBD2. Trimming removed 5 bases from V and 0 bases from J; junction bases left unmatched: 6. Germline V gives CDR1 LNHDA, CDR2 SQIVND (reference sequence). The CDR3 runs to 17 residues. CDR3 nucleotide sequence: TGTGCCAGTAGTCTCCGACTAGCGGGAATCTCCTACAATGAGCAGTTCTTC. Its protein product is CASSLRLAGISYNEQFF. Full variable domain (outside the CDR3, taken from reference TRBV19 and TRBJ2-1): DGGITQSPKYLFRKEGQNVTLSCEQNLNHDAMYWYRQDPGQGLRLIYYSQIVNDFQKGDIAEGYSVSREKKESFPLTVTSAQKNPTAFYLCASSLRLAGISYNEQFFGPGTRLTVL.

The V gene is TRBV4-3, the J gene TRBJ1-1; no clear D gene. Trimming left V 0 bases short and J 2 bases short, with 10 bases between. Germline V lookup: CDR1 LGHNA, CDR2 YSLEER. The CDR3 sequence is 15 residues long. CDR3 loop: CASSQDYGVNTEAFF. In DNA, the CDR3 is TGCGCCAGCAGCCAAGATTACGGGGTCAACACTGAAGCTTTCTTT.

CDR3 amino acids: CASSFDSGNEQFF. The CDR3 DNA follows: TGTGCCAGCAGTTTCGACTCGGGCAATGAGCAGTTCTTC. The chain uses TRBV7-3 and TRBJ2-1; D remains unclear. The CDR3 loop spans 13 amino acids. V lost 6 bases and J 6 bases, leaving 12 bases between the germline ends. Germline lookup yields CDR1 SGHTA and CDR2 FQGTGA.

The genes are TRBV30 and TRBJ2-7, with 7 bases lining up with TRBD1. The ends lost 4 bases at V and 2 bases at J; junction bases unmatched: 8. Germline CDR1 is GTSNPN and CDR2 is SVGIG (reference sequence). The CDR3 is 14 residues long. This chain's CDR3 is CAWTLGTATYEQYF. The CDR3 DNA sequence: TGTGCCTGGACGCTCGGGACAGCCACCTACGAGCAGTACTTC.

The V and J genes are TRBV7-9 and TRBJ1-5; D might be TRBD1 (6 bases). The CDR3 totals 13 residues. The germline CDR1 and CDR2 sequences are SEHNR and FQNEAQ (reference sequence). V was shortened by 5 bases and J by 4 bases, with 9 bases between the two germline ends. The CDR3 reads CASSGDNNQPQHF. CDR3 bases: TGTGCCAGCAGCGGGGACAATAATCAGCCCCAGCATTTT.

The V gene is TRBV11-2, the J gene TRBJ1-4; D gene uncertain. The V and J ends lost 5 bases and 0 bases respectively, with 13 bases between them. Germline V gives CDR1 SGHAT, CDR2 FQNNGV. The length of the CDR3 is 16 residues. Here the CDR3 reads CASSPRQTSTNEKLFF. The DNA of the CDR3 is TGTGCCAGCAGCCCTCGGCAGACATCAACTAATGAAAAACTGTTTTTT. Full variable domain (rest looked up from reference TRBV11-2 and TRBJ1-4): EAGVAQSPRYKIIEKRQSVAFWCNPISGHATLYWYQQILGQGPKLLIQFQNNGVVDDSQLPKDRFSAERLKGVDSTLKIQPAKLEDSAVYLCASSPRQTSTNEKLFFGSGTQLSVL.

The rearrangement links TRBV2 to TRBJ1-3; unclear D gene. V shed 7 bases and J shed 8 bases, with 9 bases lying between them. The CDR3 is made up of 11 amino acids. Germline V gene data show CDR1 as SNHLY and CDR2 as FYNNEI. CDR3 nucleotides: TGTGCCAGCAAGTCGGGATACACCATATATTTT. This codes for CASKSGYTIYF.

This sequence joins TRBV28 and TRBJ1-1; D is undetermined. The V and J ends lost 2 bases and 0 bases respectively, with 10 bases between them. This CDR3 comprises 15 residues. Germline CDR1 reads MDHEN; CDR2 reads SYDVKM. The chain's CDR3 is CASSLRRLVNTEAFF. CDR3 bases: TGTGCCAGCAGTTTACGACGACTCGTGAACACTGAAGCTTTCTTT. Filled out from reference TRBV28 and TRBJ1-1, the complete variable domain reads DVKVTQSSRYLVKRTGEKVFLECVQDMDHENMFWYRQDPGLGLRLIYFSYDVKMKEKGDIPEGYSVSREKKERFSLILESASTNQTSMYLCASSLRRLVNTEAFFGQGTRLTVV.

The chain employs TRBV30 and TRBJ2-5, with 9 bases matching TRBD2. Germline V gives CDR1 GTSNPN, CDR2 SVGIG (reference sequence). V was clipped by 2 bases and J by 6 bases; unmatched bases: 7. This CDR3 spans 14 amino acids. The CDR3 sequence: CAWSILAGSQTQYF. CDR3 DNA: TGTGCCTGGAGTATCCTAGCGGGGTCCCAGACCCAGTACTTC.

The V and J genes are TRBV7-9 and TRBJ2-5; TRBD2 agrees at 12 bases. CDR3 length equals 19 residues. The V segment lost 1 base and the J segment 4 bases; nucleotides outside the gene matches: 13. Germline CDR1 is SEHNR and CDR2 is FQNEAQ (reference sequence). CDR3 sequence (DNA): TGTGCCAGCAGCTTAGGGCCCCCGAGGACTAGCGGGGTCGGAGAGACCCAGTACTTC. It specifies CASSLGPPRTSGVGETQYF.

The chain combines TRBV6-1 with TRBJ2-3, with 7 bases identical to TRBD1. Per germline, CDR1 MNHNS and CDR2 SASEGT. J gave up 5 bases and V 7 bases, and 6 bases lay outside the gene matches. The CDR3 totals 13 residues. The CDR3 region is CASKDRQIDTQYF. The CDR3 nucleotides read TGTGCCAGCAAGGACAGGCAAATAGATACGCAGTATTTT.

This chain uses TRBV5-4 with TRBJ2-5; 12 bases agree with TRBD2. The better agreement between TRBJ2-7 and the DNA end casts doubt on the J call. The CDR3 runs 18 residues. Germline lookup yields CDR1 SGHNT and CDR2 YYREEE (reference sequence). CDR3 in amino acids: CASSLAGLAGGLGDEQYF. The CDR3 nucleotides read TGTGCCAGCAGCTTGGCCGGTCTAGCGGGAGGGCTCGGCGACGAGCAGTACTTC.

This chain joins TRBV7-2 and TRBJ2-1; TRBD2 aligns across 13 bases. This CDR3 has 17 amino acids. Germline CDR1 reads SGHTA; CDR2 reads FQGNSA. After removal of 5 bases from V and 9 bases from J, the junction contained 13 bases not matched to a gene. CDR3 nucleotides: TGTGCCAGCAGCCCCTCGGGACTAGCGGGGAATCGGGGTGAGCAGTTCTTC. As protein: CASSPSGLAGNRGEQFF. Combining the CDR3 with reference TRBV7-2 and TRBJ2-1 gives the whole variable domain GAGVSQSPSNKVTEKGKDVELRCDPISGHTALYWYRQSLGQGLEFLIYFQGNSAPDKSGLPSDRFSAERTGGSVSTLTIQRTQQEDSAVYLCASSPSGLAGNRGEQFFGPGTRLTVL.

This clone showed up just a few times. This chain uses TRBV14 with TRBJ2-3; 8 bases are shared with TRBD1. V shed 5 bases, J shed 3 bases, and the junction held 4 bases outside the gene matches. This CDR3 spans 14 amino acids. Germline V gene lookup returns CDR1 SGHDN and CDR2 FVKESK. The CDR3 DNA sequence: TGTGCCAGCAGCGAGAGACAGGGGACAGATACGCAGTATTTT. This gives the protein CASSERQGTDTQYF.

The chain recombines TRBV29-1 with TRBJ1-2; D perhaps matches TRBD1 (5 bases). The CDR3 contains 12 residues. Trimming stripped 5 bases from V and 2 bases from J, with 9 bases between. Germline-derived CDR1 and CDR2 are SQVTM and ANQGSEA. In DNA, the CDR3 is TGCAGCGTTCTAGACAGCAACTATGGCTACACCTTC. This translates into CSVLDSNYGYTF.

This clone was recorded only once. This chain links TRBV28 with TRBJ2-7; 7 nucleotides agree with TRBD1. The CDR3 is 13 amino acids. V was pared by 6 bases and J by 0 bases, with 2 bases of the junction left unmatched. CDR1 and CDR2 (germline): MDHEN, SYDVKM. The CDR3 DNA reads TGTGCCAGCAGAGGGGACAGCTCCTACGAGCAGTACTTC. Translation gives CASRGDSSYEQYF.

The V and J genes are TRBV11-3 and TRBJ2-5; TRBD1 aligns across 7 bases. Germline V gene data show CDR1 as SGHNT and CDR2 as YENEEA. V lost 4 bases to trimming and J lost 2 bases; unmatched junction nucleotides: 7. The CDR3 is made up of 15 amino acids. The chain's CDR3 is CASSYLTGVQETQYF. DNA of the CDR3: TGTGCCAGCAGCTATCTTACAGGGGTGCAAGAGACCCAGTACTTC.